The rows below give T cell receptor beta chains drawn from one sample of a study of cytomegalovirus exposure and HLA in healthy donors. Method: immunoSEQ multiplex PCR; TCRdb's copy keeps in-frame clones and lacks some. The sample lists some 210,000 clones; 60% to 80% were seen once. Sequences were obtained from PBMCs. Every receptor here comes from a male donor in good health and CMV-seronegative. Each CDR3 is given with its conserved first and last residue. D genes are given only for firm matches. Only some rows state a clone size, as once, few, many or a class for expanded clones.

clone size	V gene	D gene	J gene	CDR3 DNA	CDR3 protein
NA	TRBV5-1	TRBD2	TRBJ2-7	TGCGCCAGCAGCTTGCAGGCTAGCGGGAACGAGCAGTACTTC	CASSLQASGNEQYF
NA	TRBV7-3	NA	TRBJ2-1	TGTGCCAGCAGCCTTAGCGGGTCCAGCACAGGGGAGCAGTTCTTC	CASSLSGSSTGEQFF
NA	TRBV27	TRBD1	TRBJ2-2	TGTGCCAGCAGTTTATCGAGGACAGGAAAATCCGGGGAGCTGTTTTTT	CASSLSRTGKSGELFF
NA	TRBV7-7	NA	TRBJ2-2	TGTGCTAGCAGCTTAGCCCCTAGCCCCACCGGGGAGCTGTTTTTT	CASSLAPSPTGELFF
NA	TRBV28	TRBD2	TRBJ2-7	TGTGCCAGCAGTCCAAGACTAGCGGTTGCCTACGAGCAGTACTTC	CASSPRLAVAYEQYF
NA	TRBV5-4	TRBD1	TRBJ1-4	TGTGCCAGCAGCTCGGGACAGCCGAACGGGGAAAAACTGTTTTTT	CASSSGQPNGEKLFF
NA	TRBV27	TRBD2	TRBJ2-1	TGTGCCAGCAGTACAGCGGGGGATGAGCAGTTCTTC	CASSTAGDEQFF
NA	TRBV28	NA	TRBJ1-4	TGTGCCAGCAGCCCTGGGGCAGGGGACGAAAAACTGTTTTTT	CASSPGAGDEKLFF
NA	TRBV6-1	TRBD2	TRBJ2-7	TGTGCCAGCAGAGCCGGGACTACTAACTACGAGCAGTACTTC	CASRAGTTNYEQYF
NA	TRBV12-5	TRBD2	TRBJ2-1	TGTGCTAGTGGTTCCCCCGGCGGGAGGGACTACAATGAGCAGTTCTTC	CASGSPGGRDYNEQFF
NA	TRBV6-1	NA	TRBJ2-2	TGTGCCAGCAGTGACCGACAGGATCTGGGCGGGGAGCTGTTTTTT	CASSDRQDLGGELFF
NA	TRBV10-3	TRBD1	TRBJ2-2	TGTGCCATCAGGGGGACAGATCGCACCGGGGAGCTGTTTTTT	CAIRGTDRTGELFF
NA	TRBV20-1	NA	TRBJ2-7	TGCAGTGCGAAAGAGGTCCACGAGCAGTACTTC	CSAKEVHEQYF
NA	TRBV14	NA	TRBJ2-7	TGTGCCAGCAGCCAAGAGAGGATCTCCTACGAGCAGTACTTC	CASSQERISYEQYF
NA	TRBV7-9	TRBD1	TRBJ1-3	TGTGCCAGCAGCTTGGGACAGGGAGGAAACACCATATATTTT	CASSLGQGGNTIYF
NA	TRBV13	TRBD2	TRBJ2-7	TGTGCCAGCAGCTTAATTAGCGGGTCCGAGCAGTACTTC	CASSLISGSEQYF
NA	TRBV7-2	NA	TRBJ2-7	TGTGCCAGCAGCTCACAGGGATTGATGGGTGACGAGCAGTACTTC	CASSSQGLMGDEQYF
NA	TRBV7-2	TRBD1	TRBJ2-1	TGTGCCAGCAGCCTCCCGACAGGGGGAGGCTATGGGCAGTTCTTC	CASSLPTGGGYGQFF
NA	TRBV28	NA	TRBJ2-1	TGTGCCAGCACTGACACGGGATTATTCTATGAGCAGTTCTTC	CASTDTGLFYEQFF
once	TRBV6-6	TRBD2	TRBJ2-2	TGTGCCACCAGTTCTAGCGGGAGGTTCGCCGGGGAGCTGTTTTTT	CATSSSGRFAGELFF
NA	TRBV11-2	TRBD2	TRBJ2-1	TGTGCCAGCAGCCCCGTGGGGGGGGGCTACAATGAGCAGTTCTTC	CASSPVGGGYNEQFF
NA	TRBV5-4	NA	TRBJ2-7	TGTGCCAGCAGCCCCGGACAGACCCTAAGCGAGCAGTACTTC	CASSPGQTLSEQYF
NA	TRBV28	NA	TRBJ1-1	TGTGCCAGCAGTTTACTGGGGGCCCGCACTGAAGCTTTCTTT	CASSLLGARTEAFF
few	TRBV5-1	NA	TRBJ2-2	TGCGCCAGCAGCCCACAAACAGGGTACGGGGAGCTGTTTTTT	CASSPQTGYGELFF
NA	TRBV28	NA	TRBJ2-5	TGTGCCAGCAGGCGTACAGTCTTAGAGACCCAGTACTTC	CASRRTVLETQYF
NA	TRBV10-1	NA	TRBJ2-1	TGCGCCAGCAGTGAAATCGGGAGTCAGGATGAGCAGTTCTTC	CASSEIGSQDEQFF
NA	TRBV27	TRBD2	TRBJ2-1	TGTGCCACCCTACTCACGGGAGGGCCTGACAATGAGCAGTTCTTC	CATLLTGGPDNEQFF
NA	TRBV5-6	NA	TRBJ2-7	TGTGCCAGCAGCATCGGGAGTGGCTACGAGCAGTACTTC	CASSIGSGYEQYF
NA	TRBV19	NA	TRBJ2-7	TGTGCCAGTAGTATAAGTGATTCGGGCTCCTACGAGCAGTACTTC	CASSISDSGSYEQYF
NA	TRBV19	NA	TRBJ2-6	TGTGCCAGTAGTATTTGGCAGGGGTCGTCCCGATCTGGGGCCAACGTCCTGACTTTC	CASSIWQGSSRSGANVLTF
NA	TRBV5-1	NA	TRBJ2-2	TGCGCCAGCAGCCGCCCACTGGCGGGAAGTGACACCGGGGAGCTGTTTTTT	CASSRPLAGSDTGELFF
NA	TRBV7-9	TRBD1	TRBJ2-7	TGTGCCAGCAGCTTAGGACAGGGAACCTACGAGCAGTACTTC	CASSLGQGTYEQYF
NA	TRBV6-5	TRBD2	TRBJ2-2	TGTGCCAGCAGCCGTACCCTAGCGGGCACCGGGGAGCTGTTTTTT	CASSRTLAGTGELFF
NA	TRBV19	NA	TRBJ2-7	TGTGCCAGCGGGACTGGCCCCGACTACGAGCAGTACTTC	CASGTGPDYEQYF
NA	TRBV5-1	NA	TRBJ2-2	TGCGCCAGCAGCTTGGGGCCCAGAGGTGGGACCGGGGAGCTGTTTTTT	CASSLGPRGGTGELFF
NA	TRBV14	NA	TRBJ1-1	TGTGCCAGCAGCCGAGCAGGGGCAGGGGTGGGCACTGAAGCTTTCTTT	CASSRAGAGVGTEAFF
NA	TRBV19	TRBD2	TRBJ2-1	TGTGCCAGTCTATCCTTAGCGGGAGGAGGAAATGAGCAGTTCTTC	CASLSLAGGGNEQFF
few	TRBV29-1	NA	TRBJ2-7	TGCAGCGTTGAAGAGGGCCTGCAGAATTCCTACGAGCAGTACTTC	CSVEEGLQNSYEQYF
NA	TRBV7-9	TRBD2	TRBJ2-3	TGTGCCAGCAGCTTCGCTCGACTAGCGGGAGTGACAGATACGCAGTATTTT	CASSFARLAGVTDTQYF